These 25 T cell receptor beta chains originate from one sample sequenced in a study of shared clonotypes between healthy human individuals. CD8 cells regarded as naive lacked CD45RO, were positively chosen for CCR7, and omitted terminally differentiated effector memory CD45RA+ cells. Generated by immunoSEQ multiplex PCR, the TCRdb table keeps only in-frame clones and is missing some. Of about 1.9 million clones detected, around 93% appear once; the ten largest clones hold roughly 1.7%. Input material: naive CD8+ T cells from PBMCs. The receptors were sampled from a man younger than 35 in good health. Some clones in this sample may be carry-over from other donors' samples.

The rearrangement joins TRBV19 to TRBJ2-2; D is ambiguous. This CDR3 region has 11 residues. Germline V gives CDR1 LNHDA, CDR2 SQIVND (reference sequence). V lost 4 bases, J lost 7 bases, and 4 bases lay in between. The CDR3 nucleotides read TGTGCCAGTAGTACCGGCGGGGAGCTGTTTTTT. Translated: CASSTGGELFF. The whole variable domain, remainder taken from reference TRBV19 and TRBJ2-2, is DGGITQSPKYLFRKEGQNVTLSCEQNLNHDAMYWYRQDPGQGLRLIYYSQIVNDFQKGDIAEGYSVSREKKESFPLTVTSAQKNPTAFYLCASSTGGELFFGEGSRLTVL.

The V gene is TRBV5-1, the J gene TRBJ2-2; D not resolved. Germline loops: CDR1 SGHRS, CDR2 YFSETQ. V shed 7 bases and J shed 1 base, with 14 bases lying between them. The CDR3 is 15 residues long. CDR3 in amino acids: CASRTLDRNTGELFF. The CDR3 DNA reads as TGCGCCAGCCGCACTCTCGACCGGAACACCGGGGAGCTGTTTTTT.

This clone was seen once. The chain employs TRBV7-6 and TRBJ2-1, with 8 bases matching TRBD1. The trim removed 5 bases at V and 0 bases at J, leaving 6 bases unmatched. The CDR3 totals 16 residues. Germline V gene sequence: CDR1 SGHVS, CDR2 FNYEAQ. Here the CDR3 DNA reads TGTGCCAGCAGCGTGACAGGGGCCAGCTCCTACAATGAGCAGTTCTTC. Translated, it gives CASSVTGASSYNEQFF.

The CDR3 DNA reads TGTGCCAGCAGTTTAAACAGGGTAGATCAGCCCCAGCATTTT. This gives the protein CASSLNRVDQPQHF. The chain recombines TRBV28 with TRBJ1-5; weak D call: TRBD1 (6 bases). The germline CDR1 and CDR2 sequences are MDHEN and SYDVKM. Trimming removed 2 bases at V and 5 bases at J, with 10 bases between. The CDR3 sequence is 14 residues long.

The chain carries TRBV27 and TRBJ2-7; the match to TRBD1 covers 9 bases. The CDR3 has 13 residues. Per germline, CDR1 MNHEY and CDR2 SMNVEV (reference sequence). J gave up 11 bases and V 5 bases, and 10 bases lay outside the gene matches. CDR3 in DNA: TGTGCCAGCAGTCCGTCCTTAGGGACAGGGAAGTACTTC. It encodes CASSPSLGTGKYF.

The V and J genes are TRBV29-1 and TRBJ2-1; D might be TRBD1 (6 bases). The germline V gene encodes CDR1 SQVTM and CDR2 ANQGSEA. The CDR3 loop spans 14 amino acids. The V end was cut by 5 bases, the J end by 4 bases, with 15 bases between. CDR3 nucleotides: TGCAGCGTTTTGGGGGCCCCTTATTACAATGAGCAGTTCTTC. Its protein is CSVLGAPYYNEQFF.

The CDR3 DNA is TGCAGCGCTACAGCTTACCCTTCCTACGAGCAGTACTTC. It codes for CSATAYPSYEQYF. The chain employs TRBV29-1 and TRBJ2-7; D unclear. Germline assignment: CDR1 SQVTM and CDR2 ANQGSEA. CDR3 length: 13 amino acids. The V and J ends lost 7 bases and 1 base respectively, with 14 bases between them.

The CDR3 DNA reads as TGTGCCAGCAGTGTCGGACAGAACTCCTACAATGAGCAGTTCTTC. Translation gives CASSVGQNSYNEQFF. The chain couples TRBV25-1 to TRBJ2-1; a possible D gene is TRBD1 (6 bases). V was shortened by 4 bases and J by 0 bases, with 10 bases between the two germline ends. CDR1 MGHDK and CDR2 SYGVNS come from the germline V gene. This CDR3 has 15 amino acids.

This clone was detected once. This sequence joins TRBV29-1 and TRBJ1-2, with D uncertain. V was cut by 4 bases and J by 6 bases, with 33 bases left in between. This CDR3 has 19 residues. The germline V gene has CDR1 SQVTM and CDR2 ANQGSEA. The CDR3, as DNA: TGCAGCGTTGTTTGGACCCTACTTTCGGGGTCAGGCCTACCAAATGGCTACACCTTC. Its protein product is CSVVWTLLSGSGLPNGYTF.

This clone occurred a few times. V usage is TRBV28 and J usage is TRBJ1-5; TRBD1 might be the D (6 bases). The ends were cut back, 2 bases at V and 1 base at J, with 9 bases in the middle. This CDR3 is built from 15 residues. Germline-derived CDR1 and CDR2 are MDHEN and SYDVKM. Here the CDR3 DNA reads TGTGCCAGCAGTTTACTAGGGGGGAGCAATCAGCCCCAGCATTTT. This translates into CASSLLGGSNQPQHF. The variable domain in full, completed from reference TRBV28 and TRBJ1-5, reads DVKVTQSSRYLVKRTGEKVFLECVQDMDHENMFWYRQDPGLGLRLIYFSYDVKMKEKGDIPEGYSVSREKKERFSLILESASTNQTSMYLCASSLLGGSNQPQHFGDGTRLSIL.

This chain uses TRBV21-1 with TRBJ1-1; the D call TRBD1 from the table was never checked on the DNA. TRBV21-1 is a pseudogene locus. The CDR3 loop spans 13 amino acids. CDR3 sequence reads: CASNRRYYTEAFF. The CDR3 nucleotides read TGTGCCAGCAACAGACGGTACTACACTGAAGCTTTCTTT.

V gene TRBV6-5 combines with J gene TRBJ2-7; D may correspond to TRBD1 or TRBD2 (6 bases each). The germline V and J ends were trimmed by 7 bases and 2 bases, with 12 bases remaining between them. Germline CDR1 is MNHEY and CDR2 is SVGAGI. The CDR3 length is 13 residues. The CDR3 DNA reads as TGTGCCAGCACGACGAGGGGGGCCTACGAGCAGTACTTC. Its protein product is CASTTRGAYEQYF.

V usage is TRBV7-3 and J usage is TRBJ2-3; D unclear. The CDR3 runs 15 residues. The germline V gene has CDR1 SGHTA and CDR2 FQGTGA. Trimming shortened V by 2 bases and J by 1 base, and 10 bases separated the two germline ends. As DNA, the CDR3 is TGTGCCAGCAGCTTAGGGATTGCTGGCACAGATACGCAGTATTTT. It translates to CASSLGIAGTDTQYF.

CDR3 protein: CASRRTGLAGGPNTGELFF. CDR3 coding DNA: TGTGCCAGCAGACGAACGGGACTAGCGGGAGGGCCGAACACCGGGGAGCTGTTTTTT. The chain combines TRBV7-2 with TRBJ2-2; 16 bases align to TRBD2. The CDR3 consists of 19 residues. CDR1 and CDR2 from the germline V gene are SGHTA and FQGNSA. With V trimmed by 6 bases and J by 0 bases, 7 bases remained unmatched.

The chain carries TRBV7-6 and TRBJ1-2, with D unclear. There are 12 residues in the CDR3. The germline gives CDR1 SGHVS, CDR2 FNYEAQ. V was cut by 3 bases and J by 6 bases, with 8 bases left in between. For the CDR3, the DNA is TGTGCCAGCAGCTTTGGCGGAGATGGCTACACCTTC. This sequence encodes CASSFGGDGYTF.

This chain joins TRBV10-3 and TRBJ2-1; TRBD2 matches at 10 bases. CDR1 and CDR2 from the germline V gene are ENHRY and SYGVKD. Trimming took 2 bases from V and 3 from J; bases not matched to a gene: 4. The CDR3 loop spans 16 amino acids. CDR3 in DNA: TGTGCCATCAGTGAGGGTACTAGCGGGGACTACAATGAGCAGTTCTTC. It specifies CAISEGTSGDYNEQFF.

V and J are TRBV19 and TRBJ2-7; tentatively, D is TRBD1 (6 bases). V gave up 6 bases and J gave up 2 bases, with 11 bases separating them. The CDR3 is 13 amino acids. Germline values: CDR1 LNHDA, CDR2 SQIVND (reference sequence). CDR3 sequence (DNA): TGTGCCAGTAGCAAACAGGGAGCCTACGAGCAGTACTTC. It specifies CASSKQGAYEQYF.

This chain uses TRBV7-9 with TRBJ2-1; no definite D call. Trimming took 5 bases from V and 0 from J, leaving 11 bases between them. This CDR3 has 15 residues. Germline CDR1 SEHNR, CDR2 FQNEAQ (reference sequence). The DNA of the CDR3 is TGTGCCAGCAGCCGAGACCTGAGCTCCTACAATGAGCAGTTCTTC. It codes for CASSRDLSSYNEQFF.

The chain is built from TRBV27 and TRBJ2-1, with 7 bases aligning to TRBD2. Germline assignment: CDR1 MNHEY and CDR2 SMNVEV (reference sequence). Trimming at V came to 1 base and at J to 5 bases, leaving 14 bases not matched to a gene. The CDR3 has 18 residues. This CDR3 reads CASSLWGVGGGPHNEQFF. In DNA form, the CDR3 reads TGTGCCAGCAGTTTATGGGGCGTTGGGGGAGGGCCCCACAATGAGCAGTTCTTC.

The V call is TRBV11-2, the J call TRBJ2-5; the match to TRBD1 covers 7 bases. The assigned J gene may be wrong: the sequence end matches TRBJ2-7 better. Germline values: CDR1 SGHAT, CDR2 FQNNGV. The CDR3 extends over 14 amino acids. In DNA form, the CDR3 reads TGTGCCAGCAGCTTAGGACAGGGTCTCGACGAGCAGTACTTC. Translation: CASSLGQGLDEQYF.

The chain carries TRBV13 and TRBJ2-7, with TRBD2 matching 9 bases. V gave up 0 bases and J gave up 2 bases; unmatched junction bases: 2. The CDR3 extends over 15 amino acids. Germline V lookup: CDR1 PRHDT, CDR2 FYEKMQ (reference sequence). CDR3 coding DNA: TGTGCCAGCAGCTTAGGGACTAGCGGAGCCTACGAGCAGTACTTC. Translation gives CASSLGTSGAYEQYF.

Concerning this clone: Other DNA sequences in this sample translate to the same CDR3. This rearrangement joins TRBV9 to TRBJ2-1; 7 bases are a match to TRBD1. There are 14 residues in the CDR3. The germline CDR1 and CDR2 sequences are SGDLS and YYNGEE. J gave up 7 bases and V 0 bases, and 4 bases lay outside the gene matches. The CDR3 DNA reads TGTGCCAGCAGCGTAGGACAGGGTTTAAATGAGCAGTTCTTC. It encodes CASSVGQGLNEQFF.

The chain couples TRBV7-9 to TRBJ2-2; 10 bases are a match to TRBD2. Germline V gene data show CDR1 as SEHNR and CDR2 as FQNEAQ (reference sequence). The CDR3 consists of 15 residues. With V trimmed by 4 bases and J by 4 bases, 3 bases remained unmatched. The CDR3 is CASSWSGRGTGELFF. The CDR3 nucleotides read TGTGCCAGCAGCTGGAGCGGGAGGGGCACCGGGGAGCTGTTTTTT.

V gene TRBV7-9 combines with J gene TRBJ2-7; 9 bases match TRBD1. V lost 4 bases, J lost 5 bases, and 12 bases stayed unmatched. The CDR3 consists of 16 residues. Germline CDR1 is SEHNR and CDR2 is FQNEAQ (reference sequence). CDR3 sequence (DNA): TGTGCCAGCAGCTCCACGTGGGGGGACAGGGCTGACGAGCAGTACTTC. This codes for CASSSTWGDRADEQYF.

The J gene is TRBJ1-2, the V gene TRBV29-1, with 8 bases identical to TRBD1. J lost 5 bases, V lost 6 bases, and 11 bases had no gene match. The germline V gene encodes CDR1 SQVTM and CDR2 ANQGSEA. The CDR3 totals 14 residues. CDR3 sequence reads: CSVAAGQGAYGYTF. The CDR3 DNA reads as TGCAGCGTCGCCGCCGGGCAGGGGGCTTATGGCTACACCTTC.